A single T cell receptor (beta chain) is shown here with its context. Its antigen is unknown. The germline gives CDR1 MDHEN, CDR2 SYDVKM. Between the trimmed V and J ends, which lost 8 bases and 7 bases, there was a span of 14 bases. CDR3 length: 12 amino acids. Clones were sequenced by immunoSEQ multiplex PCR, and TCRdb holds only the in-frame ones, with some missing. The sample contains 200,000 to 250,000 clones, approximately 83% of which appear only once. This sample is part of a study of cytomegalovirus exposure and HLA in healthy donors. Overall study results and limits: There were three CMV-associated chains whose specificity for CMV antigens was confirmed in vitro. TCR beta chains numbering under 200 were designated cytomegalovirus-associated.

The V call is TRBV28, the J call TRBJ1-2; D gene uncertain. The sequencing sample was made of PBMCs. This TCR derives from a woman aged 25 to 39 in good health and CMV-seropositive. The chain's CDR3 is CASRASLLGYTF. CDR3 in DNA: TGTGCCAGCCGAGCATCTCTCCTTGGCTACACCTTC.